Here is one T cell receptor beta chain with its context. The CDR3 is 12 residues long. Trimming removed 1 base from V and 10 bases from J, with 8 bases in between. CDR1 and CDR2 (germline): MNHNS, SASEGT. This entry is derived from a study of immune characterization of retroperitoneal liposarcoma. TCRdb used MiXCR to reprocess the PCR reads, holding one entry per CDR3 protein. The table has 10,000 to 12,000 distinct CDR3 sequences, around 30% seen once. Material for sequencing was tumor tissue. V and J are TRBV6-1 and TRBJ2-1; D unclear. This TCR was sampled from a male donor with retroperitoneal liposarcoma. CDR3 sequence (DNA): TGTGCCAGCAGTGAAGTCCGGTACGAGCAGTTCTTC. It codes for CASSEVRYEQFF.